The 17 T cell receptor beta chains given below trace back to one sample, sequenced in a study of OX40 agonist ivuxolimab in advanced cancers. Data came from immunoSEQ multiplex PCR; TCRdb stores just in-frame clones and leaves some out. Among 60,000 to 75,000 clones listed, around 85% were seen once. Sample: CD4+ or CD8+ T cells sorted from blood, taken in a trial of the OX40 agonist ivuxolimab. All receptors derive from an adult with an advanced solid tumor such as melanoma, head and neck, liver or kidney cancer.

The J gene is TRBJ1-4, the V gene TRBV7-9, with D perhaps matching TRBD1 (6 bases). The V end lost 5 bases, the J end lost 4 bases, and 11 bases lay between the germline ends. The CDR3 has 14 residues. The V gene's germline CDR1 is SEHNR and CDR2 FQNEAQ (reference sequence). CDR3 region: CASSEDSNNEKLFF. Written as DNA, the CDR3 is TGTGCCAGCAGCGAGGACAGCAATAATGAAAAACTGTTTTTT.

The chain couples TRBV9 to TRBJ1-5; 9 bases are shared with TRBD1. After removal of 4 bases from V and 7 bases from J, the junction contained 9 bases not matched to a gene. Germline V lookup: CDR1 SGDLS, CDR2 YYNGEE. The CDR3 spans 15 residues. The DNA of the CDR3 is TGTGCCAGCAGCACACAGGGGGCGCCAGGGCAGCCCCAGCATTTT. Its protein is CASSTQGAPGQPQHF.

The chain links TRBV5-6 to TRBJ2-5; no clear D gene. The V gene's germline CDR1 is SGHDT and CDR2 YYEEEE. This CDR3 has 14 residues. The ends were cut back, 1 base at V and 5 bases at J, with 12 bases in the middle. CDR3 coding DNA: TGTGCCAGCAGCTTGAACGATTTTGAGGAGACCCAGTACTTC. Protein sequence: CASSLNDFEETQYF.

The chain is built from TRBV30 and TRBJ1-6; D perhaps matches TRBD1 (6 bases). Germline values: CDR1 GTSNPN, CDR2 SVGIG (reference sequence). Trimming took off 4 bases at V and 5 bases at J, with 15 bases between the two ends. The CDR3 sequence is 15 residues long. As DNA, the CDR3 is TGTGCCTGGACTTTCCAGGGGAGTAATAATTCACCCCTCCACTTT. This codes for CAWTFQGSNNSPLHF. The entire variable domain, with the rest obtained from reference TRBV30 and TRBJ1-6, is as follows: SQTIHQWPATLVQPVGSPLSLECTVEGTSNPNLYWYRQAAGRGLQLLFYSVGIGQISSEVPQNLSASRPQDRQFILSSKKLLLSDSGFYLCAWTFQGSNNSPLHFGNGTRLTVT.

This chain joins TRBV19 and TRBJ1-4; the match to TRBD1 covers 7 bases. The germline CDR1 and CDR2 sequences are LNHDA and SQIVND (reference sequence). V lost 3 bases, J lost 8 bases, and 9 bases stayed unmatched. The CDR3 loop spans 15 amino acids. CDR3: CASSIIGQGVEKLFF. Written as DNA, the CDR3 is TGTGCCAGTAGTATCATTGGGCAGGGGGTGGAAAAACTGTTTTTT.

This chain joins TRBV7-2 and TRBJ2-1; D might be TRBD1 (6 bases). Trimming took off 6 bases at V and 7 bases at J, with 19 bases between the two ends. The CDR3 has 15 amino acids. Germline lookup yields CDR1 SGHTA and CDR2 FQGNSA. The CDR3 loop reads CASSWIRGRENEQFF. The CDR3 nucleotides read TGTGCCAGCAGTTGGATCAGGGGTCGGGAAAATGAGCAGTTCTTC.

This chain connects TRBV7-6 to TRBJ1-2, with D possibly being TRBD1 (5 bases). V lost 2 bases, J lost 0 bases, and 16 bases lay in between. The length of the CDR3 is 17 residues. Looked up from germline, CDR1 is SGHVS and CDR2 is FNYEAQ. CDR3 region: CASSLNLAGTSNYGYTF. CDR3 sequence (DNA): TGTGCCAGCAGCTTAAATCTAGCAGGGACCTCTAACTATGGCTACACCTTC.

The CDR3 DNA sequence: TGTGCCAGCAGCCCCAACCCCCAGGGGCTCGACAGCTCCTACAATGAGCAGTTCTTC. Translated, it gives CASSPNPQGLDSSYNEQFF. V is TRBV7-3 and J is TRBJ2-1, with D perhaps TRBD1 (6 bases). Per germline, CDR1 SGHTA and CDR2 FQGTGA. The V gene lost 5 bases and the J gene lost 0 bases, with 23 bases spanning the gap. The CDR3 is 19 amino acids.

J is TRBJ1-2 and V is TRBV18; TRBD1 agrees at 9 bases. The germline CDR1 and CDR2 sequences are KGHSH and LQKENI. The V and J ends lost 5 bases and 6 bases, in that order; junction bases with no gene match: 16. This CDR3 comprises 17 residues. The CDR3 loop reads CASSFTTQQGAWNGYTF. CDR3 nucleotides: TGTGCCAGCTCATTCACTACTCAACAGGGGGCTTGGAATGGCTACACCTTC.

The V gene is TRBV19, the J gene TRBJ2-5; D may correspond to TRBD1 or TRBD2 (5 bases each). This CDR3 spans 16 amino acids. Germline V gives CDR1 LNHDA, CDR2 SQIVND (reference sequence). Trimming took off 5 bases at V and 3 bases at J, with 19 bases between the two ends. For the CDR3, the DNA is TGTGCCAGTAGTCTCATCCCCGGGACCGGGGAAGAGACCCAGTACTTC. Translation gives CASSLIPGTGEETQYF. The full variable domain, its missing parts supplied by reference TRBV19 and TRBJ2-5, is DGGITQSPKYLFRKEGQNVTLSCEQNLNHDAMYWYRQDPGQGLRLIYYSQIVNDFQKGDIAEGYSVSREKKESFPLTVTSAQKNPTAFYLCASSLIPGTGEETQYFGPGTRLLVL.

CDR3 protein: CASRGGEVRKYF. CDR3 DNA: TGTGCCAGCAGGGGAGGGGAGGTTAGAAAGTATTTT. This chain links TRBV6-1 with TRBJ2-3; TRBD2 matches at 7 bases. With 6 bases clipped from V and 13 bases from J, the junction kept 10 bases outside the gene matches. This CDR3 comprises 12 residues. The V gene's germline CDR1 is MNHNS and CDR2 SASEGT.

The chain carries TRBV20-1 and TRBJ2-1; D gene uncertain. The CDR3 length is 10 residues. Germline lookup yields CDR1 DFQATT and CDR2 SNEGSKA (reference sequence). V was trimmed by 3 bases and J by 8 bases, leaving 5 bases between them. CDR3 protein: CSASFDEQFF. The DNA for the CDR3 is TGCAGTGCTAGTTTCGATGAGCAGTTCTTC.

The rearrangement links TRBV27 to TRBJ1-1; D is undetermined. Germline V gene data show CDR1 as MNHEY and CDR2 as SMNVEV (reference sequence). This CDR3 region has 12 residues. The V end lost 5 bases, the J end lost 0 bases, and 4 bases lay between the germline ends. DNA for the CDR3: TGTGCCAGCAGTAGGGTGAACACTGAAGCTTTCTTT. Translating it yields CASSRVNTEAFF.

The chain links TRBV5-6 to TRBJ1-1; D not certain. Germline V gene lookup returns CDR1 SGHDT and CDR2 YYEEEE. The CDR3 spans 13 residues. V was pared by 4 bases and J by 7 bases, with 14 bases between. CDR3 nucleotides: TGTGCCAGCAGCCATGGCGCGAGGGATGAAGCTTTCTTT. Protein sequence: CASSHGARDEAFF.

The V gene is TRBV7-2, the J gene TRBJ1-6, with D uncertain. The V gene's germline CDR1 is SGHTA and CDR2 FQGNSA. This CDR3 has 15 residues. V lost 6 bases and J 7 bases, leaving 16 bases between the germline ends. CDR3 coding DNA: TGTGCCAGCAGGGAATCTGGTCAGTTAAATTCACCCCTCCACTTT. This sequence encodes CASRESGQLNSPLHF.

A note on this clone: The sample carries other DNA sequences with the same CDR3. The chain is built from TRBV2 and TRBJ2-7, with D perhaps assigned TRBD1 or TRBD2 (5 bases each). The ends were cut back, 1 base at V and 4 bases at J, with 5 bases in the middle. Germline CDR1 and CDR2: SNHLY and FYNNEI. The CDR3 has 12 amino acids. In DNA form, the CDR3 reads TGTGCCAGCAGTGAAGGGGGGTACGAGCAGTACTTC. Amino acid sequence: CASSEGGYEQYF.

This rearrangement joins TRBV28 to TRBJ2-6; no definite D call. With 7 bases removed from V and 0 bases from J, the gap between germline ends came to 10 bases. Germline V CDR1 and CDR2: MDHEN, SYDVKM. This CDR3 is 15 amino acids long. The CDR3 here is CASTGLGSGANVLTF. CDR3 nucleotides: TGTGCCAGCACCGGCCTAGGCTCTGGGGCCAACGTCCTGACTTTC.